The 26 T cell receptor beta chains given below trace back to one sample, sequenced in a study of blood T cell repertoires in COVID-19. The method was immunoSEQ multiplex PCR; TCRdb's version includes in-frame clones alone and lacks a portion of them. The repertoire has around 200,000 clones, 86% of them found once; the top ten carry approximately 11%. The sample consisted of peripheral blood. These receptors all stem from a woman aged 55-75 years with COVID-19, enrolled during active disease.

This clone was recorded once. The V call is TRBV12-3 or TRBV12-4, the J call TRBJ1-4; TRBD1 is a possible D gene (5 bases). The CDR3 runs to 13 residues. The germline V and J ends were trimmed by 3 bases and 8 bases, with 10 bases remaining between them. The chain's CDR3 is CASSLFGGEKLFF. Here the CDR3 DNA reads TGTGCCAGCAGTTTGTTCGGGGGAGAAAAACTGTTTTTT.

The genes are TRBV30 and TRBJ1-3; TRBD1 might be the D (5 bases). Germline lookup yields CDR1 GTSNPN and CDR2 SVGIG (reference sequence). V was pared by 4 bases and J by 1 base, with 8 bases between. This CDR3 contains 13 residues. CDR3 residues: CAWTRVSGNTIYF. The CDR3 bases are TGTGCCTGGACCAGGGTTTCTGGAAACACCATATATTTT.

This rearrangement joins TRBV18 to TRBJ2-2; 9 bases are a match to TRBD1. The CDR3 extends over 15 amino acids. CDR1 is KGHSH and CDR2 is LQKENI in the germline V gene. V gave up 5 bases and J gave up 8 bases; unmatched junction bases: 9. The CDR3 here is CASSTGQGVSGELFF. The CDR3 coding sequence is TGTGCCAGCTCAACGGGACAGGGCGTCTCTGGGGAGCTGTTTTTT.

The CDR3 DNA sequence: TGTGCCAGCAGCCCCTCTCGCTCCTACGAGCAGTACTTC. Amino acid sequence: CASSPSRSYEQYF. J is TRBJ2-7 and V is TRBV5-4; no clear D. The germline V and J ends were trimmed by 4 bases and 0 bases, with 8 bases remaining between them. The CDR3 runs to 13 residues. Germline loops: CDR1 SGHNT, CDR2 YYREEE (reference sequence).

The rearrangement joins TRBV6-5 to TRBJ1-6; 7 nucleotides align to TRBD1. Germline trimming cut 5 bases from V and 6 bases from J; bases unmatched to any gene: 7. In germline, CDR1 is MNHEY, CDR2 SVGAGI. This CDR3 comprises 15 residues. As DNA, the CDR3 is TGTGCCAGCAGTCTCACCGGGACAGCTAATTCACCCCTCCACTTT. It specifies CASSLTGTANSPLHF.

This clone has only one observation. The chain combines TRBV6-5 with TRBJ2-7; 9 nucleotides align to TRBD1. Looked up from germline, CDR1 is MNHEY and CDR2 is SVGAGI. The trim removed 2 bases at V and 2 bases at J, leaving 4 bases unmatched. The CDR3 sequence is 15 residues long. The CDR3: CASSYRGTGTYEQYF. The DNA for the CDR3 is TGTGCCAGCAGTTACCGAGGGACAGGGACCTACGAGCAGTACTTC.

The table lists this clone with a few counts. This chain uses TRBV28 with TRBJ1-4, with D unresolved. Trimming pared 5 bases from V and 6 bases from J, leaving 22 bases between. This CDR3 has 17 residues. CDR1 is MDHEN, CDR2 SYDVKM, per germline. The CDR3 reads CASSPFYGSPSHEKLFF. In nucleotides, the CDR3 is TGTGCCAGCAGTCCTTTCTACGGGTCTCCGAGTCATGAAAAACTGTTTTTT. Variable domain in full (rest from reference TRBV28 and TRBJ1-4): DVKVTQSSRYLVKRTGEKVFLECVQDMDHENMFWYRQDPGLGLRLIYFSYDVKMKEKGDIPEGYSVSREKKERFSLILESASTNQTSMYLCASSPFYGSPSHEKLFFGSGTQLSVL.

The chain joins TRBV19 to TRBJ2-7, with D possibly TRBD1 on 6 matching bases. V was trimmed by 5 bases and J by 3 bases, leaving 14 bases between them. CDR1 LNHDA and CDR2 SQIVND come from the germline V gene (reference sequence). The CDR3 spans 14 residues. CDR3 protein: CASSQTGSRYEQYF. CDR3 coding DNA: TGTGCCAGTAGTCAAACAGGGAGCCGCTACGAGCAGTACTTC.

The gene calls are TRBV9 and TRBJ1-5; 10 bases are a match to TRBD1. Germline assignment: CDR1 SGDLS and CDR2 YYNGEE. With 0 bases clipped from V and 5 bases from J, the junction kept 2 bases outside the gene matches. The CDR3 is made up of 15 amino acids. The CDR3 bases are TGTGCCAGCAGCGTAGAAGGGACAGGGGATCAGCCCCAGCATTTT. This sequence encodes CASSVEGTGDQPQHF.

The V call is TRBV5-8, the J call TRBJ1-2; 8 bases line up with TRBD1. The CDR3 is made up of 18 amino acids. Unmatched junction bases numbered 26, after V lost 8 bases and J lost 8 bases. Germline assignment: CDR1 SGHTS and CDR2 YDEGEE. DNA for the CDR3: TGTGCCAGAAAATCCCCAATCCAAGGGGCAGGGGGCCCCCACGGCTACACCTTC. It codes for CARKSPIQGAGGPHGYTF. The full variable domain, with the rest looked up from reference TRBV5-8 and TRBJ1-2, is EAGVTQSPTHLIKTRGQQATLRCSPISGHTSVYWYQQALGLGLQFLLWYDEGEERNRGNFPPRFSGRQFPNYSSELNVNALELEDSALYLCARKSPIQGAGGPHGYTFGSGTRLTVV.

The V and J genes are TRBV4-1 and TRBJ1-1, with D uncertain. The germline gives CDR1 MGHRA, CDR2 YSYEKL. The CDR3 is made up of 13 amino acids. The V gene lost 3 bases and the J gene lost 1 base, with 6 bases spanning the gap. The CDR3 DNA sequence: TGCGCCAGCAGCCAGAGACAGAACACTGAAGCTTTCTTT. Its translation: CASSQRQNTEAFF.

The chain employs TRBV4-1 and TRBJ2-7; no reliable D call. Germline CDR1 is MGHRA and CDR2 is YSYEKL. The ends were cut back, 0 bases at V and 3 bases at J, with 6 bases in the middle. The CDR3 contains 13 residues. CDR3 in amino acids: CASSQDENYEQYF. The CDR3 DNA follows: TGCGCCAGCAGCCAAGATGAGAACTACGAGCAGTACTTC.

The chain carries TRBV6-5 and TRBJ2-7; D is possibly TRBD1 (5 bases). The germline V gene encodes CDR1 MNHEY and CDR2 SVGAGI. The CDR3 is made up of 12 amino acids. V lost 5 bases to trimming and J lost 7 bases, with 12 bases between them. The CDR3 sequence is CASSTLRTEQYF. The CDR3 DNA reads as TGTGCCAGCAGTACACTACGGACAGAGCAGTACTTC.

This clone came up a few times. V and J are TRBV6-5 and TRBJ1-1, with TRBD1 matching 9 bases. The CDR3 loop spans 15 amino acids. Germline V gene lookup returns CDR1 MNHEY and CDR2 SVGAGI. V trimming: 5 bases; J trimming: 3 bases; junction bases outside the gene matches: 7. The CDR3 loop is CASSILDRGDTEAFF. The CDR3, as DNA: TGTGCCAGCAGTATCCTCGACAGGGGGGACACTGAAGCTTTCTTT.

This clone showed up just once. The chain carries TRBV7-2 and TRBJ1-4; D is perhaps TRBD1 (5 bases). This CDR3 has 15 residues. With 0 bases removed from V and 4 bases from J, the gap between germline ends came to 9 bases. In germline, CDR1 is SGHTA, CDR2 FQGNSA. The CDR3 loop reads CASSLAGTLNEKLFF. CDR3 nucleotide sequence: TGTGCCAGCAGCTTAGCGGGGACTCTTAATGAAAAACTGTTTTTT.

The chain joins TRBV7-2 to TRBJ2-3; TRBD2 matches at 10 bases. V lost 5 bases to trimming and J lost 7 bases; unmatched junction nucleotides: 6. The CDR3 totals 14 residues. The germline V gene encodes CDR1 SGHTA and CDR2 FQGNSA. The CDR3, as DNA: TGTGCCAGCAGCACACTAGCGGGATACTATACGCAGTATTTT. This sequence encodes CASSTLAGYYTQYF.

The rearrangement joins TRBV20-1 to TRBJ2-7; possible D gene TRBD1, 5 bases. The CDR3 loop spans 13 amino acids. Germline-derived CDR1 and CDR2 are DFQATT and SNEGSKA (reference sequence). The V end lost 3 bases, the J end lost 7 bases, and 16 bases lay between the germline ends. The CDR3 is CSASTGRSREQYF. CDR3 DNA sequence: TGCAGTGCTAGTACAGGTAGATCACGGGAGCAGTACTTC.

Here the CDR3 reads CASSSSTLAFNNEQFF. The CDR3 DNA follows: TGTGCCAGCAGCTCCTCCACACTAGCGTTTAACAATGAGCAGTTCTTC. This chain uses TRBV5-8 with TRBJ2-1; 7 bases align to TRBD2. CDR1 SGHTS and CDR2 YDEGEE come from the germline V gene. The CDR3 sequence is 16 residues long. V shed 3 bases and J 5 bases; nucleotides not matched to a gene: 11.

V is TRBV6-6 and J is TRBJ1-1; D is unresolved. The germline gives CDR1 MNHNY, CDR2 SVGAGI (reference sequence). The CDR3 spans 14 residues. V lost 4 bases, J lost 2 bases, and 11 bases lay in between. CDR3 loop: CASSFATPNTEAFF. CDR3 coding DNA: TGTGCCAGCAGTTTCGCGACACCCAACACTGAAGCTTTCTTT.

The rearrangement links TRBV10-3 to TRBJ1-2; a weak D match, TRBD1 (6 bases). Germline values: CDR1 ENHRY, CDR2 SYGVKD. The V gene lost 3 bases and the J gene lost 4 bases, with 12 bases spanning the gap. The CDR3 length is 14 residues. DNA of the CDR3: TGTGCCATCAGTGATCCGGGACAAATCTATGGCTACACCTTC. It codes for CAISDPGQIYGYTF.

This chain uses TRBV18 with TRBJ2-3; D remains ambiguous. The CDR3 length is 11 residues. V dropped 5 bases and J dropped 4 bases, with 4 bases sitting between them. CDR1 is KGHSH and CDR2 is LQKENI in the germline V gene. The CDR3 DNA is TGTGCCAGCTCATCCTCAGATACGCAGTATTTT. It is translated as CASSSSDTQYF.

In DNA, the CDR3 is TGTGCCAGCAGCCGGGCCGGGGGACCTTTAAACAACAATGAGCAGTTCTTC. Amino acids: CASSRAGGPLNNNEQFF. The rearrangement uses TRBV7-2 and TRBJ2-1; the D gene is possibly TRBD2 (6 bases). Germline V gene sequence: CDR1 SGHTA, CDR2 FQGNSA. The V end was cut by 5 bases, the J end by 5 bases, with 22 bases between. This CDR3 spans 17 amino acids.

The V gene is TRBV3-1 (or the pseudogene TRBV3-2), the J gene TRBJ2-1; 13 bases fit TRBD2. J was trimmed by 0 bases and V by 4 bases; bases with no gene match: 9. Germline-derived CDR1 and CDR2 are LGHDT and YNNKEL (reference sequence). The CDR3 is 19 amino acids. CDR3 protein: CASSPGPGTSGNSYNEQFF. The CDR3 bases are TGTGCCAGCAGCCCGGGACCAGGGACTAGCGGGAACTCCTACAATGAGCAGTTCTTC.

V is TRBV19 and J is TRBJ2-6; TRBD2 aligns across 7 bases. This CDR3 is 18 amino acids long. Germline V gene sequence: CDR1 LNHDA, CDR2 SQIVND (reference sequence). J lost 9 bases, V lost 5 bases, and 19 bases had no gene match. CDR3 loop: CASSFGRIGSGGDNVLTF. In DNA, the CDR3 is TGTGCCAGTAGTTTTGGGCGTATTGGATCGGGAGGTGACAACGTCCTGACTTTC.

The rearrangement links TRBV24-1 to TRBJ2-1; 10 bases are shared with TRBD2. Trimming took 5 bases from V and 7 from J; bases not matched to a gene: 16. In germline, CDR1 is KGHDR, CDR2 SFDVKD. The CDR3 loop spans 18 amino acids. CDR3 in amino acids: CATSALFQREGRMNEQFF. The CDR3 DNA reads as TGTGCCACCAGTGCCCTCTTTCAGCGGGAGGGCCGTATGAATGAGCAGTTCTTC.

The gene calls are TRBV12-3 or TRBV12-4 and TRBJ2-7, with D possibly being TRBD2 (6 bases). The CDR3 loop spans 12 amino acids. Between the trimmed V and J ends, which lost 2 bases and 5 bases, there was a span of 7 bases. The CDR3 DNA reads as TGTGCCAGCAGTTTACTAGCGAACGAGCAGTACTTC. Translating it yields CASSLLANEQYF.